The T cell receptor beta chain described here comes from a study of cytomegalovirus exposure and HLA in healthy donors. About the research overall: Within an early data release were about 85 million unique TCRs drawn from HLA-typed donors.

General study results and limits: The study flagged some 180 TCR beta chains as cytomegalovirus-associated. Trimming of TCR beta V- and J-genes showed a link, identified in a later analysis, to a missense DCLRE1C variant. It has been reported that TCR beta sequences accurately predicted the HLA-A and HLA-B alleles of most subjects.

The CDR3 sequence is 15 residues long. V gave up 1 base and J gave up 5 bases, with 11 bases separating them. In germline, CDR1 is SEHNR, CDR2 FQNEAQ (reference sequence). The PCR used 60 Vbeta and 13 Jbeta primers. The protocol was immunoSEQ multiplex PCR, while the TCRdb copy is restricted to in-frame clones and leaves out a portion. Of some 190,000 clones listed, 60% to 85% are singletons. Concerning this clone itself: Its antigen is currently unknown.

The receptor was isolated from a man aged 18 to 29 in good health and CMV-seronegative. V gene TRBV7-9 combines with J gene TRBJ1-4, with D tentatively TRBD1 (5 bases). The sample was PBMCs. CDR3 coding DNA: TGTGCCAGCAGCTTAGGGGGCAGTTTAAATGAAAAACTGTTTTTT. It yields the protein CASSLGGSLNEKLFF.